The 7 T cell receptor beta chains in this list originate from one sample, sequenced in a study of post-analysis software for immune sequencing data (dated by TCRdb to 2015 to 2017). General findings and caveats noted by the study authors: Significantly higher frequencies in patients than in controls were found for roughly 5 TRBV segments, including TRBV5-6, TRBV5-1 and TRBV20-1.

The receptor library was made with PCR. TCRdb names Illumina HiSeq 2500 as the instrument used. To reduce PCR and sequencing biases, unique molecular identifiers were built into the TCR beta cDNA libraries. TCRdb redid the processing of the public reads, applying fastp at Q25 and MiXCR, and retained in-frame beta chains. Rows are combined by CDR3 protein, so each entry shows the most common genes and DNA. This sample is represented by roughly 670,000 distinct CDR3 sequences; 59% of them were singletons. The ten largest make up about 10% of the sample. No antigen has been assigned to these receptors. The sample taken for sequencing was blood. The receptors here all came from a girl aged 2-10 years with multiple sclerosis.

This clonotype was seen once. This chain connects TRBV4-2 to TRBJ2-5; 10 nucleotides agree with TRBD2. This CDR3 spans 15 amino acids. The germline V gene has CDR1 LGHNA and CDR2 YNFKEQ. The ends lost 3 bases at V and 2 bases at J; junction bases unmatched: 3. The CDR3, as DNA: TGTGCCAGCAGCCAGCAACTAGCGGGACAAGAGACCCAGTACTTC. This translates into CASSQQLAGQETQYF.

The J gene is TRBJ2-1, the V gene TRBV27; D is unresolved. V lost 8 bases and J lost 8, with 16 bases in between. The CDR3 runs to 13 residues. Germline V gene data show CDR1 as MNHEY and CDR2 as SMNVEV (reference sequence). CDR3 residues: CASSSLPWDEQFF. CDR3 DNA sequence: TGTGCCAGCTCCTCCCTTCCCTGGGATGAGCAGTTCTTC.

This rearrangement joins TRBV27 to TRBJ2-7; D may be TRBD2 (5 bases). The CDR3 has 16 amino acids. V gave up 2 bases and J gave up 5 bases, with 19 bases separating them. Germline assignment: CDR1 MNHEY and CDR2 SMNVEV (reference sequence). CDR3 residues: CASSLLGNIPSNEQYF. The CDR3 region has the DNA TGTGCCAGCAGTTTACTCGGGAACATCCCGTCCAACGAGCAGTACTTC.

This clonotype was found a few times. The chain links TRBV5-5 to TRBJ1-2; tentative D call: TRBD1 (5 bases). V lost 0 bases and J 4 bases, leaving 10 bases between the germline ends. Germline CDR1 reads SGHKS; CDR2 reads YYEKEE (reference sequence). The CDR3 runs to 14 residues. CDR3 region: CASSLARGGYGYTF. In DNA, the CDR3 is TGTGCCAGCAGCTTGGCCCGGGGGGGCTATGGCTACACCTTC.

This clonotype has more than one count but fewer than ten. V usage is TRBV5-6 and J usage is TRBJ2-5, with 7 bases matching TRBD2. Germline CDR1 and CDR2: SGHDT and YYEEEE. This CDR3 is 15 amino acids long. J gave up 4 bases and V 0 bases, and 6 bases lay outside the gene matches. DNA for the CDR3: TGTGCCAGCAGCTTGGGTCGGGAGGCAGTAGAGACCCAGTACTTC. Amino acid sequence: CASSLGREAVETQYF. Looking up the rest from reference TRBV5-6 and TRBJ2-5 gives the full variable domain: DAGVTQSPTHLIKTRGQQVTLRCSPKSGHDTVSWYQQALGQGPQFIFQYYEEEERQRGNFPDRFSGHQFPNYSSELNVNALLLGDSALYLCASSLGREAVETQYFGPGTRLLVL.

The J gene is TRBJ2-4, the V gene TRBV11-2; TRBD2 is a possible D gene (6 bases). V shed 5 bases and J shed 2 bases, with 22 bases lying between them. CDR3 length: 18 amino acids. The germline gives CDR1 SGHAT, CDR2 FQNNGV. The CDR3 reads CASSPEVGRAPTKNIQYF. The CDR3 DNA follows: TGTGCCAGCAGCCCGGAGGTCGGGAGAGCGCCTACCAAAAACATTCAGTACTTC. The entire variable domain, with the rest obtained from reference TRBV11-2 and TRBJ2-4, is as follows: EAGVAQSPRYKIIEKRQSVAFWCNPISGHATLYWYQQILGQGPKLLIQFQNNGVVDDSQLPKDRFSAERLKGVDSTLKIQPAKLEDSAVYLCASSPEVGRAPTKNIQYFGAGTRLSVL.

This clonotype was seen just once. The CDR3 nucleotides are TGCAGTGCTAGAGAGGCCCGACAGGGGGTGAAGCCCCAGCATTTT. It yields the protein CSAREARQGVKPQHF. The chain recombines TRBV20-1 with TRBJ1-5; 9 nucleotides agree with TRBD1. The V gene's germline CDR1 is DFQATT and CDR2 SNEGSKA (reference sequence). This CDR3 contains 15 residues. J was trimmed by 8 bases and V by 0 bases; bases with no gene match: 8.